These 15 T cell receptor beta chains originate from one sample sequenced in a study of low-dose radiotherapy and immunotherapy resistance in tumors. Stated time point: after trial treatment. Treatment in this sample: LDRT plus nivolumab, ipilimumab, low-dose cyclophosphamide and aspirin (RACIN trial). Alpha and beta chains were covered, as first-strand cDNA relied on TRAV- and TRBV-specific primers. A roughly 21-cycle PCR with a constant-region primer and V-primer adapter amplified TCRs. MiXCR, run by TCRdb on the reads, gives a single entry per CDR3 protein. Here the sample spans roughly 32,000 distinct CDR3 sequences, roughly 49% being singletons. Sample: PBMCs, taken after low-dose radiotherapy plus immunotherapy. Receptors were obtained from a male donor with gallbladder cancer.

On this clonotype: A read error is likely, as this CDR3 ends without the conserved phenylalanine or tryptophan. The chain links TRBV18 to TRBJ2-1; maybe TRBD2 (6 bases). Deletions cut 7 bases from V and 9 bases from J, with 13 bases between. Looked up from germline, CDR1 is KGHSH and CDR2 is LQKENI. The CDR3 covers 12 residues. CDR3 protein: CASLARLVEQFL. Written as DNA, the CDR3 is TGTGCCAGCTTAGCCCGACTAGTTGAGCAGTTCTTG.

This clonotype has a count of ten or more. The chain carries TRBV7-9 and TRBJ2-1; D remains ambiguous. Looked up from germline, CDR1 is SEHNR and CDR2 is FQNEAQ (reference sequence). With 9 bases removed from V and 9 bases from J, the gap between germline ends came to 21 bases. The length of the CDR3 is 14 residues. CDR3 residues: CARSPGPSSTEQFF. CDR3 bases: TGTGCCAGGAGCCCTGGACCATCGTCCACTGAGCAGTTCTTC.

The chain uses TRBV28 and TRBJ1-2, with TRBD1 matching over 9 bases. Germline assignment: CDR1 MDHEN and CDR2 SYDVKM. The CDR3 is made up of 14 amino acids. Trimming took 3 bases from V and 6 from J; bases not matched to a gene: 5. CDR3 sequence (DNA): TGTGCCAGCAGTTTGCTCGGACAGGGGAATGGCTACACCTTC. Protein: CASSLLGQGNGYTF.

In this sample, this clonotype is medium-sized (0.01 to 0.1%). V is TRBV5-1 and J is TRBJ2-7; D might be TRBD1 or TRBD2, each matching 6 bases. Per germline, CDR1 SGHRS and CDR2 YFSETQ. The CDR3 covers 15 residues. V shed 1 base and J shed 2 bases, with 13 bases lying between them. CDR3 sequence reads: CASSLTTGAAYEQYF. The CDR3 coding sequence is TGCGCCAGCAGCTTGACGACGGGGGCCGCCTACGAGCAGTACTTC.

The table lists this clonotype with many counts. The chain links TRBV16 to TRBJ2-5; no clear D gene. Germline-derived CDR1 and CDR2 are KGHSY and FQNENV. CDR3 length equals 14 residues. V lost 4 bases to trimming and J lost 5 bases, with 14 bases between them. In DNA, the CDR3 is TGTGCCAGCAGCCCATCCCCCGGCCGGGAGACCCAGTACTTC. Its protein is CASSPSPGRETQYF.

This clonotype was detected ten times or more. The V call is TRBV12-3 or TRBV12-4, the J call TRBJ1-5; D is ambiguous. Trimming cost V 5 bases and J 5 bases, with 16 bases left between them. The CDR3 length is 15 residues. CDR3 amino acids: CASSPKGIGHQPQHF. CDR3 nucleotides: TGTGCCAGCAGTCCGAAAGGGATCGGTCATCAGCCCCAGCATTTT.

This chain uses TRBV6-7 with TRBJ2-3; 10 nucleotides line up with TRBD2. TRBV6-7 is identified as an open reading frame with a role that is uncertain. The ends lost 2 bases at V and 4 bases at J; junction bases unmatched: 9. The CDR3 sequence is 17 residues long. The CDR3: CASSYPCLAGVPDTQYF. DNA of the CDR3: TGTGCCAGCAGTTACCCCTGCCTAGCGGGAGTCCCAGATACGCAGTATTTT.

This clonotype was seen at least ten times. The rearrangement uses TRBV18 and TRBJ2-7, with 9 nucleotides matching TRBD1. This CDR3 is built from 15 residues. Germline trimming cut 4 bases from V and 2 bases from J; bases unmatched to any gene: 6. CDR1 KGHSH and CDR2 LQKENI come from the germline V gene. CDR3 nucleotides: TGTGCCAGCTCACTAGGACAGGGGCCAACCTACGAGCAGTACTTC. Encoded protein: CASSLGQGPTYEQYF.

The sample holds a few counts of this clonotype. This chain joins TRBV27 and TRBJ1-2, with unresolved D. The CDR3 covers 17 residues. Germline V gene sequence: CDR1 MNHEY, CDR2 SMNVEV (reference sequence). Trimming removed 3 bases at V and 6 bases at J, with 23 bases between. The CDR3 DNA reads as TGTGCCAGCAGTTTCGTCTCAGTCTTCCCCACTAGGGATGGCTACACCTTC. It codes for CASSFVSVFPTRDGYTF.

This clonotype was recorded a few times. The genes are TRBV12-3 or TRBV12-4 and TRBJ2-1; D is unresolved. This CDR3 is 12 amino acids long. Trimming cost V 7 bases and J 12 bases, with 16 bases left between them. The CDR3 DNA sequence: TGTGCCAGCACCTTGGGTTTGGCAGGGCAGTTCTTC. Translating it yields CASTLGLAGQFF.

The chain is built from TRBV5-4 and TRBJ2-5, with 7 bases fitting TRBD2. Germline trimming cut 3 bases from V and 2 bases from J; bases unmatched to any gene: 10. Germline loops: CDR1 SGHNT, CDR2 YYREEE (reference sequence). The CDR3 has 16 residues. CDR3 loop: CASSSDSGTRQETQYF. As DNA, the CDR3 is TGTGCCAGCAGCTCCGACAGCGGGACTCGTCAAGAGACCCAGTACTTC.

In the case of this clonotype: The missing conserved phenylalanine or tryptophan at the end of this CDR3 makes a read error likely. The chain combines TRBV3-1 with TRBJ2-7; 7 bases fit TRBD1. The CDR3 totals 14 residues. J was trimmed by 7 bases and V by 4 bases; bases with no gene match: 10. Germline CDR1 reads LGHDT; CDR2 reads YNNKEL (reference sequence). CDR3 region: CASSRGQVANEQYY. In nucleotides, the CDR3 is TGTGCCAGCAGCCGAGGACAGGTCGCCAATGAGCAGTACTAC.

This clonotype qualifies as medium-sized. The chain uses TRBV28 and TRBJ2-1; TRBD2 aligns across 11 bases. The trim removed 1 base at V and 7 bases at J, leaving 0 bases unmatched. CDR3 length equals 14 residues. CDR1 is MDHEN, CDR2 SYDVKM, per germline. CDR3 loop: CASSLSSGGNEQFF. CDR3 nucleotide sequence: TGTGCCAGCAGTTTATCTAGCGGGGGGAATGAGCAGTTCTTC.

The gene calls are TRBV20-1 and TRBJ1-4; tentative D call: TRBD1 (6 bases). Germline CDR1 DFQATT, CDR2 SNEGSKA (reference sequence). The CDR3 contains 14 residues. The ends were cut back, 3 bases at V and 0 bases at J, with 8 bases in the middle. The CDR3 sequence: CSARPGATNEKLFF. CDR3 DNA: TGCAGTGCTAGGCCAGGGGCAACTAATGAAAAACTGTTTTTT.

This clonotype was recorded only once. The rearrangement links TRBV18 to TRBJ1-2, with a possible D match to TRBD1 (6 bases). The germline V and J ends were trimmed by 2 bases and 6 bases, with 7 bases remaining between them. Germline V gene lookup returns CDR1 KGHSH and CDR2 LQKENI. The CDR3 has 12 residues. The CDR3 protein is CASSPNRDGYTF. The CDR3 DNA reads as TGTGCCAGCTCACCAAACAGGGATGGCTACACCTTC.